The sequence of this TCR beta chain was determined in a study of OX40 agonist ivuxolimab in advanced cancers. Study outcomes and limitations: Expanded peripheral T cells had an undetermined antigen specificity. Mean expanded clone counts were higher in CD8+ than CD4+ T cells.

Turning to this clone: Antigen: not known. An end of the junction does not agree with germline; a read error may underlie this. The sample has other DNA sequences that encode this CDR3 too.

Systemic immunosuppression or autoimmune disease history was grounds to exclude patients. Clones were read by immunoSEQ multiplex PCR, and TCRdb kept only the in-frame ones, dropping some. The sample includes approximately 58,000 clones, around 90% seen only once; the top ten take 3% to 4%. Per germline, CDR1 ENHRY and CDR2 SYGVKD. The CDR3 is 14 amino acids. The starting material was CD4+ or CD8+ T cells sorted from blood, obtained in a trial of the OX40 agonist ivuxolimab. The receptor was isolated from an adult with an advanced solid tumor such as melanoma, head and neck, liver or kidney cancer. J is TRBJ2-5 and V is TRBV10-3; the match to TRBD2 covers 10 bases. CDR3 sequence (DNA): TGTGCCATTAGTGATCTAGCGGGAGCTGAGACCCAGTACTTC. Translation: CAISDLAGAETQYF.